This section outlines one T cell receptor beta chain sequence together with its context. Its antigen is as yet unknown. This record comes from a study of cytomegalovirus exposure and HLA in healthy donors. The germline V gene encodes CDR1 MNHEY and CDR2 SVGAGI. This CDR3 spans 15 amino acids. Trimming shortened V by 6 bases and J by 0 bases, and 9 bases separated the two germline ends. The primer mix had 60 Vbeta and 13 Jbeta primers. Libraries were prepared by immunoSEQ multiplex PCR; TCRdb keeps only in-frame clonotypes and omits some of them. The sample records 120,000 or so clones, 75% to 85% being singletons. Study-level results: It was in a later analysis that TCR association rates were seen to vary by HLA locus, highest for DRB1 and lowest for HLA-C. Clonal expansion was found to be greater in HLA-associated TCR beta chains than in equally common others in a later analysis. Associated with cytomegalovirus, according to the listing, were around 160 TCR beta chains.

The receptor's source is a male donor in good health and CMV-seronegative. The sample taken for sequencing was PBMCs. The V call is TRBV6-5, the J call TRBJ2-6; the D gene is possibly TRBD2 (5 bases). CDR3 DNA sequence: TGTGCCAGCAGCTTCCGGGGCTCTGGGGCCAACGTCCTGACTTTC. It encodes CASSFRGSGANVLTF.